The 4 T cell receptor beta chains below were found in one sample sequenced in a study of CXCR3-negative and CXCR3-positive naive CD8 T cells. Each TRB cDNA library was prepared by 5' RACE (with UMI labels). From its re-call of the 5' RACE reads, TCRdb lists each CDR3 protein once, without DNA. The table for this sample gives tens of thousands of distinct CDR3 sequences. Sequencing was performed on naive CXCR3- CD8+ T cells from blood. Subset: CD45RO-CCR7+CD27+CD95- naive CD8+ T cells lacking CXCR3 (TNR3-). The receptors here all came from a human donor in good health. Some clones in this sample may be carry-over from other donors' samples.

The CDR3 is CASSQENIGTATSTDTQYF. This chain joins TRBV4-2 and TRBJ2-3. Germline CDR1 and CDR2: LGHNA and YNFKEQ. This CDR3 has 19 residues.

V gene TRBV6-5 combines with J gene TRBJ2-3; TCRdb names TRBD2, which stays unverified in the absence of DNA. The CDR3 consists of 17 residues. Looked up from germline, CDR1 is MNHEY and CDR2 is SVGAGI. The CDR3 loop reads CASTKTSGGARGDTQYF.

The chain recombines TRBV27 with TRBJ2-7. Per the germline V gene, CDR1 is MNHEY and CDR2 is SMNVEV (reference sequence). The length of the CDR3 is 13 residues. The CDR3 loop reads CASSLSMGYEQYF.

This rearrangement joins TRBV7-9 to TRBJ2-3; TCRdb's D gene call, TRBD2, goes unchecked for lack of DNA. Germline assignment: CDR1 SEHNR and CDR2 FQNEAQ (reference sequence). This CDR3 has 15 residues. CDR3 sequence: CASSPRAGEADTQYF.